The T cell receptor beta chain described here comes from a study of T cells in Graves' hyperthyroidism and ophthalmopathy. This clonotype showed up just a few times. Its antigen is not known. From RNA transcripts, TCR beta CDR3 regions were amplified. Using the HTBI primer set, a first-round RT-PCR was run on the TCR CDR3. MiXCR was run by TCRdb on the multiplex PCR reads, yielding one entry per CDR3 protein. Among around 480,000 distinct CDR3 sequences listed, about an eighth were seen once. Study-level points and caveats: Ophthalmopathy could be told apart from stable hyperthyroidism with a 13 V-J model.

This receptor was obtained from a woman in her late teens or twenties with Graves' hyperthyroidism. The sample consisted of blood.

The CDR3 here is CASSDPGTPLPKLFF. DNA for the CDR3: TGTGCCAGCAGTGATCCCGGGACTCCTCTCCCAAAACTGTTTTTT. The chain has TRBV6-1 and TRBJ1-4, with D maybe TRBD1 (5 bases). Germline CDR1 and CDR2: MNHNS and SASEGT. Trimming took 3 bases from V and 10 from J, leaving 18 bases between them. This CDR3 spans 15 amino acids.